This TCR beta chain was identified during a study of T-cell memory formation after mild COVID-19. The overall study: TCR clusters were mostly confined to one donor each.

There are a few counts of this clonotype. No antigen is known for it. Study conclusions and caveats: Contracting CD4+ clones sat mainly in CM and EM; CD8+ in EMRA.

Using its own MiXCR run on the 5' RACE reads, TCRdb lists one record per CDR3 protein. The sample has fewer than 250,000 distinct CDR3 sequences, roughly a tenth seen once. Trimming took off 3 bases at V and 4 bases at J, with 6 bases between the two ends. Germline V gene data show CDR1 as DFQATT and CDR2 as SNEGSKA (reference sequence). The CDR3 contains 12 residues. V and J are TRBV20-1 and TRBJ1-4, with D unresolved. The sequence was obtained from a man aged 18 to 35 who had mild COVID-19 (a few samples of this study predate the infection). Cell type and time point are not known. What was sequenced was PBMCs or a T cell subset sorted from them (not recorded which). CDR3 loop: CSASSYNEKLFF. CDR3 nucleotide sequence: TGCAGTGCTAGCAGTTATAATGAAAAACTGTTTTTT.